In this sample, the clone carrying this T cell receptor beta chain turned up many times. The CDR3 covers 17 residues. Looked up from germline, CDR1 is MNHEY and CDR2 is SMNVEV (reference sequence). The V and J ends lost 6 bases and 1 base, in that order; junction bases with no gene match: 11. The data are from a study of shared clonotypes between healthy human individuals. Profiling relied on immunoSEQ multiplex PCR, and the TCRdb table lists in-frame clones only, not all of them. The table shows 1 million to 1.3 million clones, with 70% to 80% occurring only once. This TCR was sampled from a young man in good health. Some clones in this sample may be carry-over from other donors' samples. Specimen: memory CD4+ T cells from PBMCs. Subset denoted: CD45RA-negative fraction. The chain uses TRBV27 and TRBJ2-2; TRBD1 aligns across 7 bases. CDR3: CASRPEWGTENTGELFF. The CDR3 DNA reads TGTGCCAGCAGGCCGGAATGGGGGACAGAGAACACCGGGGAGCTGTTTTTT.